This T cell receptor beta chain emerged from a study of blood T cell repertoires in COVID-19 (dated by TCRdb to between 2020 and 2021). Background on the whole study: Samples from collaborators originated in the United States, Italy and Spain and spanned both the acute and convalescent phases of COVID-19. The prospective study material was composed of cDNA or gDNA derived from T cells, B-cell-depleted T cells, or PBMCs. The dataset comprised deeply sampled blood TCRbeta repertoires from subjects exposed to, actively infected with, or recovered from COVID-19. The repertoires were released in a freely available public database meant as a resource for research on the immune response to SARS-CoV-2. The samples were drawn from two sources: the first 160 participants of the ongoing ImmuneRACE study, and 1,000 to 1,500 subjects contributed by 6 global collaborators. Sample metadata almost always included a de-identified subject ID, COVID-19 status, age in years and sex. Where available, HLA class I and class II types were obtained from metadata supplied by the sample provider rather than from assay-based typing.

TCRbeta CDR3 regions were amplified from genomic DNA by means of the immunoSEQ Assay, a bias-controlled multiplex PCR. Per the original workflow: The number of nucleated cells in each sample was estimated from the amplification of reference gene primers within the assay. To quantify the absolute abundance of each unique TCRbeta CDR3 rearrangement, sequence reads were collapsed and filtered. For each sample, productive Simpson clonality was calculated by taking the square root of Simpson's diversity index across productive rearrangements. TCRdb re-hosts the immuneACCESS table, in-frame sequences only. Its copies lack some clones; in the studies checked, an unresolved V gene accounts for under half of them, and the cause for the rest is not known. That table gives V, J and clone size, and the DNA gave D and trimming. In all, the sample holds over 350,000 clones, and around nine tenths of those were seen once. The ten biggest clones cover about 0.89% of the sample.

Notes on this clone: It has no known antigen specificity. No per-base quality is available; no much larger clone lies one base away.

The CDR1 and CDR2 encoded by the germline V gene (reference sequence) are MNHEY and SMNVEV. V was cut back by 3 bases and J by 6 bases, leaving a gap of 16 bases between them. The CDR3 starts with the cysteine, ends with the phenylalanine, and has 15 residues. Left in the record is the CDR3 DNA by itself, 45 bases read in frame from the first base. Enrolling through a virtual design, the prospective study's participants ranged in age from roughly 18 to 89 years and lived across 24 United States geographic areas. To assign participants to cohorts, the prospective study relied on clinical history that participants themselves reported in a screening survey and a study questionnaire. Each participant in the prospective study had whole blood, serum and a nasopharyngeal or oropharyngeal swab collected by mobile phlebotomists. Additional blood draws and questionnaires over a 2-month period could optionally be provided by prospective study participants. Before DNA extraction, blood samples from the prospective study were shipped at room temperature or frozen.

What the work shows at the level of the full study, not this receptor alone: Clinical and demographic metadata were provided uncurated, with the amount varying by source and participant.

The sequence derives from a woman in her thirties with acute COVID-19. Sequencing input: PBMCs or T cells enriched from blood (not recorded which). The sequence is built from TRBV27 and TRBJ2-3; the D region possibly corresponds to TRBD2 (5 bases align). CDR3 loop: CASSFGRLQRDTQYF. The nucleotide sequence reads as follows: TGTGCCAGCAGTTTTGGGAGACTCCAGAGGGATACGCAGTATTTT.